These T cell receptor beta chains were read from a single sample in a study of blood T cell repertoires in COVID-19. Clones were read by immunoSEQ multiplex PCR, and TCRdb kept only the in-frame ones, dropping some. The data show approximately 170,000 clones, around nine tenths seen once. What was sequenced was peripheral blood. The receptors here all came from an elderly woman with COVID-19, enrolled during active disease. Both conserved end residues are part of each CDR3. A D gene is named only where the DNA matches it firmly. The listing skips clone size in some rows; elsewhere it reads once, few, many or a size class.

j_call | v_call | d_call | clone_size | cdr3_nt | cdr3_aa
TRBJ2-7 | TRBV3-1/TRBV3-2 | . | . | TGTGCCAGCAGCCAAGTTCGGGGTTACGAGCAGTACTTC | CASSQVRGYEQYF
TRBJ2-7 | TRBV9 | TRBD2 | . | TGTGCCAGCAGCGTTGGACTAGCGGGAGTTGAGCAGTACTTC | CASSVGLAGVEQYF
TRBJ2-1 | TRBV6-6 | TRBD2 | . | TGTGCCAGCAGTCCCCGGGGACTAGCGGGAGAAGGAAATGAGCAGTTCTTC | CASSPRGLAGEGNEQFF
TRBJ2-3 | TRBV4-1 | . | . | TGCGCCAGCAGCCAGTACACAAGTTCCGATACGCAGTATTTT | CASSQYTSSDTQYF
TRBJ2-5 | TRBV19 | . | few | TGTGCCAGTAAGGGACATGGGCTTATAGAGACCCAGTACTTC | CASKGHGLIETQYF
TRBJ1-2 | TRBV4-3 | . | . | TGCGCCAGCAGCCAAGCGCAGGGTATGGGGAACTATGGCTACACCTTC | CASSQAQGMGNYGYTF
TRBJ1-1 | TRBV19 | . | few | TGTGCCAGTAGTAGTCTAGGATTCGAAGCTTTCTTT | CASSSLGFEAFF
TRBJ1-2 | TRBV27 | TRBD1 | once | TGTGCCAGCAGTTTAGGAGGACAGGGGTGGGGGCCATATAGCTATGGCTACACCTTC | CASSLGGQGWGPYSYGYTF
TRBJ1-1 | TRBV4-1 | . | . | TGCGCCAGCAGCCAACAGGGTAGAGGTAACACTGAAGCTTTCTTT | CASSQQGRGNTEAFF
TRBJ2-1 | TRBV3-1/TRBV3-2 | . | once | TGTGCCAGCAGCCAAGGTCGGGGAAGTGAGCAGTTCTTC | CASSQGRGSEQFF